The 18 T cell receptor beta chains presented below share a single source sample, sequenced in a study of blood T cells in healthy people across ages. A second PCR of 7 to 11 cycles used a sample-barcoded 5' primer and a J-beta primer mix. In TCRdb, the 5' RACE reads were re-called with MiXCR into one record per CDR3 protein. The sample includes roughly 2 million distinct CDR3 sequences, 49% seen only once; the top ten take around 2.1%. Specimen: blood. The origin of the receptors is a woman in her thirties or forties in good health.

This clonotype was counted a few times. This chain links TRBV24-1 with TRBJ2-1, with 7 nucleotides matching TRBD1. The germline V gene encodes CDR1 KGHDR and CDR2 SFDVKD. Unmatched junction bases numbered 4, after V lost 3 bases and J lost 3 bases. CDR3 size: 15 residues. CDR3 DNA sequence: TGTGCCACCAGTGATGCCGGGACAGACTACAATGAGCAGTTCTTC. It is translated as CATSDAGTDYNEQFF.

The chain combines TRBV2 with TRBJ1-2; no clear D. The germline V and J ends were trimmed by 1 base and 4 bases, with 7 bases remaining between them. The CDR3 length is 13 residues. In germline, CDR1 is SNHLY, CDR2 FYNNEI. The DNA of the CDR3 is TGTGCCAGCAGTGAAGACAGAAGCTATGGCTACACCTTC. It specifies CASSEDRSYGYTF.

The chain employs TRBV20-1 and TRBJ2-3; D is possibly TRBD2 (6 bases). The CDR3 sequence is 14 residues long. V lost 4 bases and J 1 base, leaving 12 bases between the germline ends. Germline lookup yields CDR1 DFQATT and CDR2 SNEGSKA (reference sequence). CDR3 sequence reads: CSATPASGTDTQYF. CDR3 in DNA: TGCAGTGCTACCCCGGCTAGCGGCACAGATACGCAGTATTTT.

This clonotype was found many times. Germline is not matched at one junction end, which may reflect a read error. V and J are TRBV4-3 and TRBJ2-1; TRBD2 aligns across 8 bases. Per the germline V gene, CDR1 is LGHNA and CDR2 is YSLEER. The CDR3 runs 16 residues. CDR3 residues: CASSQVGGGSYNEQFF. In DNA form, the CDR3 reads TGTGCCAGCAGCCAAGTCGGGGGGGGAAGCTACAATGAGCAGTTCTTC.

The J gene is TRBJ1-5, the V gene TRBV6-6; TRBD1 is a possible D gene (6 bases). V lost 5 bases to trimming and J lost 9 bases, with 14 bases between them. Looked up from germline, CDR1 is MNHNY and CDR2 is SVGAGI (reference sequence). The length of the CDR3 is 13 residues. CDR3 sequence reads: CASSATGPGPQHF. Written as DNA, the CDR3 is TGTGCCAGCAGTGCGACAGGCCCAGGGCCCCAGCATTTT.

This clonotype was counted a few times. V usage is TRBV24-1 and J usage is TRBJ2-1; 7 bases map to TRBD2. The V gene end was trimmed by 4 bases and the J gene end by 5 bases; junction bases not matched to a gene: 10. Looked up from germline, CDR1 is KGHDR and CDR2 is SFDVKD. The CDR3 extends over 16 amino acids. DNA for the CDR3: TGTGCCACCAGTGACCCCAAGCGGGGTAAGAACAATGAGCAGTTCTTC. Translated: CATSDPKRGKNNEQFF.

This chain links TRBV6-5 with TRBJ1-5, with 9 bases that match TRBD1. Germline lookup yields CDR1 MNHEY and CDR2 SVGAGI. The CDR3 length is 19 residues. The V segment lost 0 bases and the J segment 0 bases; nucleotides outside the gene matches: 9. The CDR3 spells CASSYSGQGMVSSNQPQHF. In nucleotides, the CDR3 is TGTGCCAGCAGTTACTCGGGACAGGGTATGGTTTCTAGCAATCAGCCCCAGCATTTT.

This sequence joins TRBV6-2 or TRBV6-3 and TRBJ2-1, with D hard to call. The germline gives CDR1 MNHEY, CDR2 SVGEGT. The CDR3 runs to 14 residues. The V gene lost 1 base and the J gene lost 6 bases, with 10 bases spanning the gap. The CDR3 DNA reads as TGTGCCAGCAGTTACTTGGGGTGGTTCAATGAGCAGTTCTTC. Residues: CASSYLGWFNEQFF.

The chain combines TRBV7-8 with TRBJ2-5; unclear D gene. CDR1 is SGHVS, CDR2 FQNEAQ, per germline. This CDR3 is 15 amino acids long. V lost 5 bases and J 4 bases, leaving 17 bases between the germline ends. CDR3 DNA: TGTGCCAGCAGCCTTCCTAGGGTTGGGTTAGAGACCCAGTACTTC. It specifies CASSLPRVGLETQYF.

The V and J genes are TRBV7-6 and TRBJ2-6; D uncertain. The germline CDR1 and CDR2 sequences are SGHVS and FNYEAQ. Trimming took 2 bases from V and 0 from J, leaving 17 bases between them. The CDR3 extends over 19 amino acids. For the CDR3, the DNA is TGTGCCAGCAGCTTAATTCGCGCAGGCCCTACCTCTGGGGCCAACGTCCTGACTTTC. Protein sequence: CASSLIRAGPTSGANVLTF.

Remarks on this clonotype: A read error may be the cause here, since a much bigger clone is one base away. The rearrangement links TRBV6-2 or TRBV6-3 to TRBJ2-5, with no clear D. This CDR3 is built from 12 residues. The ends were cut back, 4 bases at V and 2 bases at J, with 5 bases in the middle. The V gene's germline CDR1 is MNHEY and CDR2 SVGEGT. CDR3 sequence (DNA): TGTGCCAGCAGTTGGATACAAGAGACCCAGTACTTC. Protein product: CASSWIQETQYF.

This clonotype was recorded at least ten times. V and J are TRBV7-2 and TRBJ2-6, with D hard to call. V gave up 2 bases and J gave up 2 bases, with 7 bases separating them. In germline, CDR1 is SGHTA, CDR2 FQGNSA. The length of the CDR3 is 15 residues. The CDR3 is CASSLTITGANVLTF. The CDR3 nucleotides read TGTGCCAGCAGCTTAACGATCACTGGGGCCAACGTCCTGACTTTC.

J is TRBJ1-6 and V is TRBV5-1; D not certain. The V end lost 0 bases, the J end lost 11 bases, and 15 bases lay between the germline ends. The CDR3 spans 15 residues. Germline CDR1 reads SGHRS; CDR2 reads YFSETQ. CDR3 DNA sequence: TGCGCCAGCAGCTTGGATCTCGCCTTCGCGGCACCCCTCCACTTT. The encoded protein is CASSLDLAFAAPLHF. Looking up the rest from reference TRBV5-1 and TRBJ1-6 gives the full variable domain: KAGVTQTPRYLIKTRGQQVTLSCSPISGHRSVSWYQQTPGQGLQFLFEYFSETQRNKGNFPGRFSGRQFSNSRSEMNVSTLELGDSALYLCASSLDLAFAAPLHFGNGTRLTVT.

V gene TRBV13 combines with J gene TRBJ2-3; a possible D gene is TRBD1 (5 bases). Trimming took off 6 bases at V and 4 bases at J, with 23 bases between the two ends. Germline CDR1 is PRHDT and CDR2 is FYEKMQ (reference sequence). The CDR3 is 17 residues long. The DNA of the CDR3 is TGTGCCAGCAGACAGAAGCGCACAGGAAGGGAAGCAGATACGCAGTATTTT. This codes for CASRQKRTGREADTQYF.

This clonotype was detected only a few times. V gene TRBV27 combines with J gene TRBJ2-5; TRBD2 is a possible D gene (5 bases). V was cut by 0 bases and J by 2 bases, with 16 bases left in between. CDR3 length: 17 residues. From germline, CDR1 is MNHEY and CDR2 SMNVEV (reference sequence). The CDR3 DNA reads TGTGCCAGCAGTTTATCGTCAGGCGGGTATTTACAAGAGACCCAGTACTTC. The encoded protein is CASSLSSGGYLQETQYF.

V and J are TRBV29-1 and TRBJ1-3; 9 bases align to TRBD1. The CDR3 extends over 14 amino acids. Germline V gene lookup returns CDR1 SQVTM and CDR2 ANQGSEA. The V and J ends lost 8 bases and 4 bases, in that order; junction bases with no gene match: 9. CDR3 nucleotides: TGCAGCTTCTGGACAGGGGCGTCCGGAAACACCATATATTTT. This translates into CSFWTGASGNTIYF.

The chain carries TRBV20-1 and TRBJ2-7, with TRBD1 matching over 7 bases. The CDR3 is 13 amino acids. CDR1 is DFQATT and CDR2 is SNEGSKA in the germline V gene (reference sequence). V dropped 4 bases and J dropped 7; count of bases not matched to a gene: 10. CDR3 bases: TGCAGTGCTATTAGACAGGGTCCGTGGGAGCAGTACTTC. Protein sequence: CSAIRQGPWEQYF.

A few counts support this clonotype. V is TRBV3-1 and J is TRBJ2-1; perhaps TRBD2 as D (6 bases). CDR1 is LGHDT and CDR2 is YNNKEL in the germline V gene (reference sequence). V shed 1 base and J shed 4 bases, with 11 bases lying between them. The CDR3 runs to 15 residues. The CDR3 loop reads CASSQGSSDYNEQFF. The CDR3 DNA is TGTGCCAGCAGCCAAGGGTCTAGCGATTACAATGAGCAGTTCTTC.